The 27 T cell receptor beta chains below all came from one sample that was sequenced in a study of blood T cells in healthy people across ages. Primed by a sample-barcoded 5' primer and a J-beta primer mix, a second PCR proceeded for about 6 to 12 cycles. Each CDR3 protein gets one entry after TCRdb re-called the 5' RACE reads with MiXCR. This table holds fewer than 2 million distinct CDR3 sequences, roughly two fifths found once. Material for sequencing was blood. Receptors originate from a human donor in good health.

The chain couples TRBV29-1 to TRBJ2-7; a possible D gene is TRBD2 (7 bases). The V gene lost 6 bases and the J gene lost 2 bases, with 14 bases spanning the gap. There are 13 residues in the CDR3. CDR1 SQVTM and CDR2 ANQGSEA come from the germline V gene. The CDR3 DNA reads TGCAGCGTAGTAGGGGGGGACACCTACGAGCAGTACTTC. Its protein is CSVVGGDTYEQYF.

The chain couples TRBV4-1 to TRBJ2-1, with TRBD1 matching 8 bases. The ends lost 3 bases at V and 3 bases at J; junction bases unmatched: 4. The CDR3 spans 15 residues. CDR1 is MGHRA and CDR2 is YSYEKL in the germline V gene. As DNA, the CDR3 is TGCGCCAGCAGCCACACAGGGGGTAACTACAATGAGCAGTTCTTC. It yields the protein CASSHTGGNYNEQFF.

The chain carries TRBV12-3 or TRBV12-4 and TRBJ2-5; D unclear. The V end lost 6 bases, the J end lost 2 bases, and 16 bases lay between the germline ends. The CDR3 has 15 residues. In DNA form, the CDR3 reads TGTGCCAGCAGCCTCGGGCCGCTCAAACAAGAGACCCAGTACTTC. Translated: CASSLGPLKQETQYF.

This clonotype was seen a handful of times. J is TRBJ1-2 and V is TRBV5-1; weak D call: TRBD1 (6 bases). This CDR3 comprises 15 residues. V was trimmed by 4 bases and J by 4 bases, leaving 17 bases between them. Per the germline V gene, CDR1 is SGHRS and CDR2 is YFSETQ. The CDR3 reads CASSPFDGGAYGYTF. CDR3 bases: TGCGCCAGCAGCCCCTTCGATGGGGGCGCCTATGGCTACACCTTC.

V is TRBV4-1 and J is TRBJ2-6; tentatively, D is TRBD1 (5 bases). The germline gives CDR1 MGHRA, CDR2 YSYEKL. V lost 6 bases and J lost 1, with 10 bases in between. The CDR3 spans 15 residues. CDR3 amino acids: CASRQTESGANVLTF. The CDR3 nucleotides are TGCGCCAGCAGACAGACAGAGTCTGGGGCCAACGTCCTGACTTTC.

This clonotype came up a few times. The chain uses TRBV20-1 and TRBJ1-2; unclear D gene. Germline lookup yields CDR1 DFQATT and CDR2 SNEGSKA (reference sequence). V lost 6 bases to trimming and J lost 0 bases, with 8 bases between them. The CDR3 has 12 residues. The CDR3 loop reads CSALVANYGYTF. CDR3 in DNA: TGCAGTGCACTAGTGGCTAACTATGGCTACACCTTC.

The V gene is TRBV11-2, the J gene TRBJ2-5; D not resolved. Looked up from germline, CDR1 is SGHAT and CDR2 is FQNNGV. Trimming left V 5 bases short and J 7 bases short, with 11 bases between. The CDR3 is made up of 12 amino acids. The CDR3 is CASSVPSGTQYF. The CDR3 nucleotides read TGTGCCAGCAGCGTTCCCTCAGGGACCCAGTACTTC.

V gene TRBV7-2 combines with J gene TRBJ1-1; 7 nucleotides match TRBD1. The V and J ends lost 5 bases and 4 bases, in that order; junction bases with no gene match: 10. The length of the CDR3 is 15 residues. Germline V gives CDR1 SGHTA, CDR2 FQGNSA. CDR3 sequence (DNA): TGTGCCAGCAGCATAAACAGGGGCACGGGCACTGAAGCTTTCTTT. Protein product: CASSINRGTGTEAFF.

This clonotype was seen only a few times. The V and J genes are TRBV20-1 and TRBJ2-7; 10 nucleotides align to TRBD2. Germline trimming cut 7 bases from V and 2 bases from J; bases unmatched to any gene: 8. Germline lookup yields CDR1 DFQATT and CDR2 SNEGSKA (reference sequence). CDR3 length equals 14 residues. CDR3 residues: CSVGRTSGTYEQYF. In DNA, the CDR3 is TGCAGTGTGGGCAGGACTAGCGGTACCTACGAGCAGTACTTC.

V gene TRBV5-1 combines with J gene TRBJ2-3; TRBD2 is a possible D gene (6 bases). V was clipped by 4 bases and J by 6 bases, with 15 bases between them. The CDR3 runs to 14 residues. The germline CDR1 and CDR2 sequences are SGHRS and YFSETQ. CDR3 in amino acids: CASSPLRAGDTQYF. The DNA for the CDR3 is TGCGCCAGCAGCCCGCTCCGGGCGGGGGATACGCAGTATTTT.

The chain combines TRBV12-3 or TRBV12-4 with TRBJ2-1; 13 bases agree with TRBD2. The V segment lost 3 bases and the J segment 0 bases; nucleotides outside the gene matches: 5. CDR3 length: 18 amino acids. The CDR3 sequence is CASSLGLAGRSSYNEQFF. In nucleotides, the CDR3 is TGTGCCAGCAGTTTGGGACTAGCGGGGCGAAGCTCCTACAATGAGCAGTTCTTC.

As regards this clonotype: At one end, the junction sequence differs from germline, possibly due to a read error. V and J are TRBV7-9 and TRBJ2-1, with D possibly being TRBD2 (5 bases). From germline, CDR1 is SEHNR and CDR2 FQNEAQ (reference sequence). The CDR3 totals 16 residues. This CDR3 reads CASSLKASNSYNERFF. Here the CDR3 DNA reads TGTGCCAGCAGCTTAAAGGCTAGCAATTCCTACAATGAGCGGTTCTTC.

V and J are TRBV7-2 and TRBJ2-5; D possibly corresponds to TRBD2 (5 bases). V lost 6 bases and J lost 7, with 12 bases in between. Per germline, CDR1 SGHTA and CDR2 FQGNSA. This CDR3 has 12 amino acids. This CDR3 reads CASSESLGTQYF. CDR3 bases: TGTGCCAGCAGTGAGTCACTAGGGACCCAGTACTTC.

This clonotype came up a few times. Here the CDR3 DNA reads TGTGCCAGCCGTCGAGGACAACTCACAGATACGCAGTATTTT. It translates to CASRRGQLTDTQYF. V gene TRBV6-6 combines with J gene TRBJ2-3, with a tentative D call TRBD1 (5 bases). V lost 8 bases to trimming and J lost 2 bases, with 14 bases between them. Germline V gene sequence: CDR1 MNHNY, CDR2 SVGAGI (reference sequence). This CDR3 has 14 amino acids.

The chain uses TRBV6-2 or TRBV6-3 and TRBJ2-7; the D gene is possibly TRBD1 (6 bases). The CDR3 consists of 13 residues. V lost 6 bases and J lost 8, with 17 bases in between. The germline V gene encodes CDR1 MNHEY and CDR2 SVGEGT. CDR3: CASSLTTQGQQYF. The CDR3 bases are TGTGCCAGCAGCCTAACCACACAGGGACAGCAGTACTTC.

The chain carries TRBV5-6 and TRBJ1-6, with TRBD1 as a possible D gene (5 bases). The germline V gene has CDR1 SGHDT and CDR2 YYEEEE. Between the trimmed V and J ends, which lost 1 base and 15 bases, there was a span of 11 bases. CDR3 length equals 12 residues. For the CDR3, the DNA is TGTGCCAGCAGCTTGTCAGGGAGCCACCTCCACTTT. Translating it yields CASSLSGSHLHF.

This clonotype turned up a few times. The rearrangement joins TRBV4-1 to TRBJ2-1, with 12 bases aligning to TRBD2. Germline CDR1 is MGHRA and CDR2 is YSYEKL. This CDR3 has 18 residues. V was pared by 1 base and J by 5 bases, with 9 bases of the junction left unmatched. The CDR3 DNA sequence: TGCGCCAGCAGCCAAGTCATGGCGACTAGCGGGGGCAACAATGAGCAGTTCTTC. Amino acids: CASSQVMATSGGNNEQFF.

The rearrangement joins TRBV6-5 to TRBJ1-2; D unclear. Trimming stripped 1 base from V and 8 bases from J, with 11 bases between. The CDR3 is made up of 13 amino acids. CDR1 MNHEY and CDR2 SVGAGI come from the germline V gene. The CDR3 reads CASSYLGREGYTF. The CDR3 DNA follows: TGTGCCAGCAGTTACTTAGGACGGGAGGGCTACACCTTC.

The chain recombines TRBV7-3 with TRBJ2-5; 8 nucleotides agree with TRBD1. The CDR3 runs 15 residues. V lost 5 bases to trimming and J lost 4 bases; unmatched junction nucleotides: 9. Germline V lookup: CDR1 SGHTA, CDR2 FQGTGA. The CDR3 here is CASSLTMTGVETQYF. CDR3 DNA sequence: TGTGCCAGCAGCCTCACTATGACAGGGGTAGAGACCCAGTACTTC.

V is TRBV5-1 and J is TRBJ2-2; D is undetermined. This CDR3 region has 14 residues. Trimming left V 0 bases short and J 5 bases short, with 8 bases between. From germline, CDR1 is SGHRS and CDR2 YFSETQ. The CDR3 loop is CASSLAFQTGELFF. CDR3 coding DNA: TGCGCCAGCAGCTTGGCGTTCCAAACCGGGGAGCTGTTTTTT.

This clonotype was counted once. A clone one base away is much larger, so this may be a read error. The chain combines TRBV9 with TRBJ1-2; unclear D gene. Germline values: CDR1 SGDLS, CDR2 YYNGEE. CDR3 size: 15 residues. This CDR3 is CASSAVAGYNYDYTF. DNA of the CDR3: TGTGCCAGCAGCGCCGTTGCGGGTTATAACTATGACTACACCTTC.

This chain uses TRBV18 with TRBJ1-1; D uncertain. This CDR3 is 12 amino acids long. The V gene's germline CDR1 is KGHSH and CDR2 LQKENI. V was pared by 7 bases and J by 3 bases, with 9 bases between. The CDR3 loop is CASLGGDTEAFF. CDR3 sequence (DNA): TGTGCCAGCTTAGGTGGGGACACTGAAGCTTTCTTT.

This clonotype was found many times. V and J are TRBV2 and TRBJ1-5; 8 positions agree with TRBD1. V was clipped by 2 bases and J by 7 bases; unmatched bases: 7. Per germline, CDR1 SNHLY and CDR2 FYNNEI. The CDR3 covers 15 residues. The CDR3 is CASSETGGSRQPQHF. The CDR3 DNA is TGTGCCAGCAGTGAAACAGGGGGGTCGCGCCAGCCCCAGCATTTT. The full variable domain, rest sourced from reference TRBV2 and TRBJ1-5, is EPEVTQTPSHQVTQMGQEVILRCVPISNHLYFYWYRQILGQKVEFLVSFYNNEISEKSEIFDDQFSVERPDGSNFTLKIRSTKLEDSAMYFCASSETGGSRQPQHFGDGTRLSIL.

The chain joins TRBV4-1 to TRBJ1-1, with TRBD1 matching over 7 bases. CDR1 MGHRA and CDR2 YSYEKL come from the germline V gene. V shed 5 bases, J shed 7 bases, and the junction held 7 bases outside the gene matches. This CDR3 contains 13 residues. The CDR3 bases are TGCGCCAGCAGCAGACAGGGTTCAAGTGAAGCTTTCTTT. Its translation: CASSRQGSSEAFF.

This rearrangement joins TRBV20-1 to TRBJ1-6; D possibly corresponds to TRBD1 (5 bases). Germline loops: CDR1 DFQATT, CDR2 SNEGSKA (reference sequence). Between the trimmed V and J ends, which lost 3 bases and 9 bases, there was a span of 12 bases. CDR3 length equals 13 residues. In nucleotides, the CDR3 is TGCAGTGCTAGGGGGCCCTTTTCTTCACCCCTCCACTTT. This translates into CSARGPFSSPLHF.

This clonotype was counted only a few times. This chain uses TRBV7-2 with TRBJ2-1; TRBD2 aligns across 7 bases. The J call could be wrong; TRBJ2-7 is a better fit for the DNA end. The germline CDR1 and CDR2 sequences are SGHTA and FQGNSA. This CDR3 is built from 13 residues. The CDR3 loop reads CASSLGEAGEQYF. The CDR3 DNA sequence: TGTGCCAGCAGCTTAGGGGAAGCGGGGGAGCAGTACTTC.

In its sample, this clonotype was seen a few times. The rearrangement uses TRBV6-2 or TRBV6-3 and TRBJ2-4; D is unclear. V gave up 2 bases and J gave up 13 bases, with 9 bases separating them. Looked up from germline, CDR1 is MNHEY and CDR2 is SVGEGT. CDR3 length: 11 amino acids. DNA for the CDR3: TGTGCCAGCAGTTACGTGAGTGAGCAGTACTTC. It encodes CASSYVSEQYF.